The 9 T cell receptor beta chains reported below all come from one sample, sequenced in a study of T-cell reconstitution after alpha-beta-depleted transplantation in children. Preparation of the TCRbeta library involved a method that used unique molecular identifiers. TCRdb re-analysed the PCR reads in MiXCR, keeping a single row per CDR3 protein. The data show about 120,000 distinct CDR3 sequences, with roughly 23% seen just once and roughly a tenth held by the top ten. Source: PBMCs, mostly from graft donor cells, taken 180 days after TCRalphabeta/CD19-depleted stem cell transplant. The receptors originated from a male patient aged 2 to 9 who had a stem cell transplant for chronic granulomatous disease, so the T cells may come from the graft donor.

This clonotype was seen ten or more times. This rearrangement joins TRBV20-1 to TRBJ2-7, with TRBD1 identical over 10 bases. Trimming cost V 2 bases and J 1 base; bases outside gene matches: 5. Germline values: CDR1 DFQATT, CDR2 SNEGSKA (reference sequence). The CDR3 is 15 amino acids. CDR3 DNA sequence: TGCAGTGCTAGAACCCGGGACAGGGGTTCCTACGAGCAGTACTTC. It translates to CSARTRDRGSYEQYF.

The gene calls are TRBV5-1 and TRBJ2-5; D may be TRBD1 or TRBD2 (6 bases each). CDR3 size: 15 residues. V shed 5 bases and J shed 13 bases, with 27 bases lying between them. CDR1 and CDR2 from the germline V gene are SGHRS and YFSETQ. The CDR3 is CASSPRTVQETRPYF. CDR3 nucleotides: TGCGCCAGCAGTCCACGGACAGTCCAAGAGACTAGGCCGTACTTC.

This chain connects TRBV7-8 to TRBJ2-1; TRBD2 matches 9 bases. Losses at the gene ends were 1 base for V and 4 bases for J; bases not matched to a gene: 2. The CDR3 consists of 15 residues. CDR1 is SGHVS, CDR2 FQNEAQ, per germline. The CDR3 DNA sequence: TGTGCCAGCAGCTTAGAGCGGGGGGCTTACAATGAGCAGTTCTTC. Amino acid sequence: CASSLERGAYNEQFF.

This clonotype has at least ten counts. CDR3 DNA: TGTGCCAGCAGTTTCTGGGCCCAAGAGACCCAGTACTTC. Its protein is CASSFWAQETQYF. The genes are TRBV12-3 or TRBV12-4 and TRBJ2-5, with unresolved D. V lost 3 bases and J 1 base, leaving 6 bases between the germline ends. The length of the CDR3 is 13 residues.

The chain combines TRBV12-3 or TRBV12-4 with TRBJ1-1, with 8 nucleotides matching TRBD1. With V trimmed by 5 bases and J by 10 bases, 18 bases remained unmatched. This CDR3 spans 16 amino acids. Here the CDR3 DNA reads TGTGCCAGCAGTCAAAGATCTGAGGACAGGGCTAGAAGAGCTTTCTTT. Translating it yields CASSQRSEDRARRAFF.

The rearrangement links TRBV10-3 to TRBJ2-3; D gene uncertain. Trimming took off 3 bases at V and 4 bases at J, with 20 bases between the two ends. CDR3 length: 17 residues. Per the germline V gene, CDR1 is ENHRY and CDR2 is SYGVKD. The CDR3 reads CAISEPARVVLPDTQYF. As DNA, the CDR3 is TGTGCCATCAGTGAACCTGCTCGGGTAGTTCTCCCAGATACGCAGTATTTT.

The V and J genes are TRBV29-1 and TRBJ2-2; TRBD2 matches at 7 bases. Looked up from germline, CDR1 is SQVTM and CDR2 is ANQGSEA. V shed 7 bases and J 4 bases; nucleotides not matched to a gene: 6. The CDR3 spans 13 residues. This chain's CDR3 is CSGTGLSTGELFF. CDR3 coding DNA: TGCAGCGGTACGGGACTATCCACCGGGGAGCTGTTTTTT.

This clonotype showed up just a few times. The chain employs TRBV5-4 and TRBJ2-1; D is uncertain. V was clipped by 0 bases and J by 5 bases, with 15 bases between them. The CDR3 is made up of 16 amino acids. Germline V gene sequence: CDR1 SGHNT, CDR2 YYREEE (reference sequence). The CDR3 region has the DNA TGTGCCAGCAGCTTGGGAAGGCGAAGCGAGCACAATGAGCAGTTCTTC. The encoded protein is CASSLGRRSEHNEQFF.

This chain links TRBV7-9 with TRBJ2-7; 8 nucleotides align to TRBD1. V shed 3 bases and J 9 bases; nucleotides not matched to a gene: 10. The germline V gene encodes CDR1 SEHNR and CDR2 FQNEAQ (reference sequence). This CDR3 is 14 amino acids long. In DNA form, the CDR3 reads TGTGCCAGCAGCTTTGGACAGGGAGACGGTTGGCAGTACTTC. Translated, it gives CASSFGQGDGWQYF.